These 31 T cell receptor beta chains were all obtained from the same sample, sequenced in a study of technical replicates of blood from a handful of donors. The method was immunoSEQ multiplex PCR; TCRdb's version includes in-frame clones alone and lacks a portion of them. The table lists about 70,000 clones, 95% to 99% of them singletons. What was sequenced was T cells isolated from PBMCs. The receptors were gathered from a human donor in good health.

The rearrangement links TRBV11-3 to TRBJ1-1, with a possible D match to TRBD1 (6 bases). Germline V gives CDR1 SGHNT, CDR2 YENEEA. The V and J ends lost 5 bases and 1 base respectively, with 11 bases between them. The CDR3 sequence is 14 residues long. Written as DNA, the CDR3 is TGTGCCAGCAGCCAACAGGGTTCGAACACTGAAGCTTTCTTT. Its protein product is CASSQQGSNTEAFF. The whole variable domain, filled in from reference TRBV11-3 and TRBJ1-1, reads EAGVVQSPRYKIIEKKQPVAFWCNPISGHNTLYWYLQNLGQGPELLIRYENEEAVDDSQLPKDRFSAERLKGVDSTLKIQPAELGDSAVYLCASSQQGSNTEAFFGQGTRLTVV.

The chain uses TRBV11-2 and TRBJ2-5, with D maybe TRBD2 (5 bases). The CDR3 runs to 13 residues. Germline V gene lookup returns CDR1 SGHAT and CDR2 FQNNGV. Trimming left V 5 bases short and J 5 bases short, with 12 bases between. This CDR3 reads CASSLTSTETQYF. DNA of the CDR3: TGTGCCAGCAGCCTAACTAGTACCGAGACCCAGTACTTC.

The chain is built from TRBV14 and TRBJ2-7; 8 positions agree with TRBD1. This CDR3 is built from 14 residues. Germline assignment: CDR1 SGHDN and CDR2 FVKESK. The V segment lost 3 bases and the J segment 5 bases; nucleotides outside the gene matches: 6. Written as DNA, the CDR3 is TGTGCCAGCAGCCATCAGGGGGCTCGTAACGAGCAGTACTTC. Its protein is CASSHQGARNEQYF.

This clone was observed once. This chain connects TRBV28 to TRBJ1-1; a possible D gene is TRBD1 (6 bases). Trimming shortened V by 4 bases and J by 7 bases, and 7 bases separated the two germline ends. Per the germline V gene, CDR1 is MDHEN and CDR2 is SYDVKM. The CDR3 length is 11 residues. The DNA of the CDR3 is TGTGCCAGCAGTTCAGGGGTTGAAGCTTTCTTT. Its protein is CASSSGVEAFF.

This chain connects TRBV27 to TRBJ2-3; TRBD1 matches at 8 bases. J gave up 6 bases and V 7 bases, and 21 bases lay outside the gene matches. Per germline, CDR1 MNHEY and CDR2 SMNVEV (reference sequence). This CDR3 is built from 18 residues. The CDR3 DNA is TGTGCCAGCAAAAAGCCAGGGGGCCCAGAATCCAGAACTGATACGCAGTATTTT. Translation gives CASKKPGGPESRTDTQYF.

J is TRBJ2-3 and V is TRBV19; D ambiguous. The CDR3 contains 14 residues. Deletions cut 8 bases from V and 0 bases from J, with 12 bases between. From germline, CDR1 is LNHDA and CDR2 SQIVND (reference sequence). The CDR3 here is CASGESPSTDTQYF. In nucleotides, the CDR3 is TGTGCCAGTGGAGAATCGCCTAGCACAGATACGCAGTATTTT.

The chain employs TRBV5-6 and TRBJ2-7; D gene ambiguous. The CDR3 extends over 15 amino acids. Germline CDR1 SGHDT, CDR2 YYEEEE. V shed 2 bases and J shed 0 bases, with 12 bases lying between them. CDR3 coding DNA: TGTGCCAGCAGCTTTTTCGGTTCTAGCTCCTACGAGCAGTACTTC. Its protein product is CASSFFGSSSYEQYF.

This chain uses TRBV4-2 with TRBJ2-2, with 7 bases matching TRBD2. Trimming at V came to 0 bases and at J to 8 bases, leaving 3 bases not matched to a gene. CDR3 length: 14 amino acids. Germline-derived CDR1 and CDR2 are LGHNA and YNFKEQ. CDR3 DNA sequence: TGTGCCAGCAGCCAAGATATGGGAGGGGGGGAGCTGTTTTTT. Protein sequence: CASSQDMGGGELFF.

The chain links TRBV28 to TRBJ2-3, with D tentatively TRBD2 (5 bases). The CDR3 contains 12 residues. Germline CDR1 MDHEN, CDR2 SYDVKM. Trimming removed 7 bases from V and 2 bases from J, with 7 bases in between. CDR3 in amino acids: CASNGVTDTQYF. CDR3 sequence (DNA): TGTGCCAGCAACGGGGTCACAGATACGCAGTATTTT.

The chain joins TRBV30 to TRBJ2-1; TRBD2 aligns across 9 bases. The CDR3 runs to 13 residues. Germline loops: CDR1 GTSNPN, CDR2 SVGIG (reference sequence). V shed 0 bases, J shed 6 bases, and the junction held 0 bases outside the gene matches. The CDR3 loop reads CAWSVLAGNEQFF. The CDR3 coding sequence is TGTGCCTGGAGTGTACTAGCGGGCAATGAGCAGTTCTTC. The full variable domain, with the rest looked up from reference TRBV30 and TRBJ2-1, is SQTIHQWPATLVQPVGSPLSLECTVEGTSNPNLYWYRQAAGRGLQLLFYSVGIGQISSEVPQNLSASRPQDRQFILSSKKLLLSDSGFYLCAWSVLAGNEQFFGPGTRLTVL.

Turning to this clone: Other DNA sequences in the sample encode the same CDR3. This chain uses TRBV2 with TRBJ1-1; D perhaps matches TRBD1 (6 bases). Trimming took off 6 bases at V and 0 bases at J, with 8 bases between the two ends. Germline CDR1 is SNHLY and CDR2 is FYNNEI. This CDR3 has 13 residues. CDR3 in amino acids: CASRQGLNTEAFF. The CDR3 DNA reads as TGTGCCAGCAGACAGGGCTTGAACACTGAAGCTTTCTTT.

This sequence joins TRBV7-6 and TRBJ1-1; D is perhaps TRBD1 (6 bases). V lost 4 bases and J 3 bases, leaving 18 bases between the germline ends. Germline CDR1 and CDR2: SGHVS and FNYEAQ. The CDR3 spans 16 residues. This CDR3 reads CASSSSGLRGHTEAFF. The CDR3 DNA reads as TGTGCCAGCAGCTCCAGTGGGCTCAGGGGCCACACTGAAGCTTTCTTT.

The chain combines TRBV4-1 with TRBJ2-3, with TRBD2 matching over 9 bases. J lost 4 bases, V lost 1 base, and 6 bases had no gene match. Germline lookup yields CDR1 MGHRA and CDR2 YSYEKL. This CDR3 is 16 amino acids long. The CDR3 DNA is TGCGCCAGCAGCCAAGTCTCTAGCGGGAACCCAGATACGCAGTATTTT. It is translated as CASSQVSSGNPDTQYF.

The chain has TRBV4-1 and TRBJ1-5; D may be TRBD1 (5 bases). The germline CDR1 and CDR2 sequences are MGHRA and YSYEKL. Between the trimmed V and J ends, which lost 0 bases and 7 bases, there was a span of 13 bases. This CDR3 is 15 amino acids long. CDR3: CASSQEGGVGQPQHF. As DNA, the CDR3 is TGCGCCAGCAGCCAAGAAGGAGGGGTCGGACAGCCCCAGCATTTT.

The rearrangement joins TRBV5-6 to TRBJ2-7; D call uncertain. Germline V gene sequence: CDR1 SGHDT, CDR2 YYEEEE. This CDR3 is 13 amino acids long. The V gene lost 2 bases and the J gene lost 2 bases, with 8 bases spanning the gap. The CDR3, as DNA: TGTGCCAGCAGCTTTGGTGAGGCCTACGAGCAGTACTTC. This encodes CASSFGEAYEQYF.

The rearrangement uses TRBV30 and TRBJ1-5, with D perhaps TRBD1 (6 bases). This CDR3 contains 13 residues. V lost 1 base to trimming and J lost 4 bases, with 8 bases between them. Germline values: CDR1 GTSNPN, CDR2 SVGIG (reference sequence). The CDR3: CAWSGQANQPQHF. CDR3 nucleotides: TGTGCCTGGAGTGGACAGGCTAATCAGCCCCAGCATTTT. Full variable domain (outside the CDR3, taken from reference TRBV30 and TRBJ1-5): SQTIHQWPATLVQPVGSPLSLECTVEGTSNPNLYWYRQAAGRGLQLLFYSVGIGQISSEVPQNLSASRPQDRQFILSSKKLLLSDSGFYLCAWSGQANQPQHFGDGTRLSIL.

The chain combines TRBV5-1 with TRBJ2-1, with TRBD2 identical over 8 bases. V lost 6 bases, J lost 0 bases, and 5 bases stayed unmatched. The germline CDR1 and CDR2 sequences are SGHRS and YFSETQ. The CDR3 is 15 amino acids. CDR3 loop: CASKESGSSYNEQFF. The CDR3, as DNA: TGCGCCAGCAAAGAGAGCGGGAGCTCCTACAATGAGCAGTTCTTC.

V is TRBV25-1 and J is TRBJ2-1, with 9 positions matching TRBD2. V shed 5 bases, J shed 7 bases, and the junction held 12 bases outside the gene matches. The CDR3 covers 16 residues. Germline loops: CDR1 MGHDK, CDR2 SYGVNS. CDR3 amino acids: CASSRIIAGEVNEQFF. CDR3 nucleotides: TGTGCCAGCAGTCGTATTATAGCGGGAGAGGTTAATGAGCAGTTCTTC.

This chain links TRBV29-1 with TRBJ2-2; 12 nucleotides line up with TRBD1. This CDR3 spans 15 amino acids. Germline CDR1 reads SQVTM; CDR2 reads ANQGSEA. With V trimmed by 3 bases and J by 6 bases, 5 bases remained unmatched. The CDR3 bases are TGCAGCGTTGAGGGGGACAGGGGGCGGTCCGGGGAGCTGTTTTTT. Translating gives CSVEGDRGRSGELFF.

The chain carries TRBV7-3 and TRBJ2-1; TRBD2 matches at 11 bases. This CDR3 contains 14 residues. Trimming took 5 bases from V and 7 from J; bases not matched to a gene: 4. Germline values: CDR1 SGHTA, CDR2 FQGTGA. Here the CDR3 DNA reads TGTGCCAGCAGCCCCCGGACTAGCGGGAATGAGCAGTTCTTC. This codes for CASSPRTSGNEQFF.

The CDR3 region is CASSLGRLLYAEAFF. The CDR3 region has the DNA TGTGCCAGCAGCTTGGGTCGACTCTTGTACGCTGAAGCTTTCTTT. The chain recombines TRBV5-8 with TRBJ1-1, with no clear D. Germline CDR1 is SGHTS and CDR2 is YDEGEE. The ends were cut back, 0 bases at V and 6 bases at J, with 15 bases in the middle. This CDR3 is 15 amino acids long.

This sequence joins TRBV6-5 and TRBJ1-5, with 8 bases matching TRBD1. The CDR3 totals 15 residues. Germline V gene lookup returns CDR1 MNHEY and CDR2 SVGAGI. V dropped 1 base and J dropped 9; count of bases not matched to a gene: 8. CDR3 nucleotide sequence: TGTGCCAGCAGTTACTTTCAGGGGGCCGGCGGGCCCCAGCATTTT. Translation: CASSYFQGAGGPQHF.

This chain uses TRBV27 with TRBJ2-1; D remains unclear. Germline CDR1 and CDR2: MNHEY and SMNVEV (reference sequence). CDR3 length: 13 residues. The V and J ends lost 3 bases and 2 bases respectively, with 5 bases between them. The CDR3 reads CASSLSAYNEQFF. DNA for the CDR3: TGTGCCAGCAGTTTGTCAGCCTACAATGAGCAGTTCTTC.

Here the CDR3 DNA reads TGTGCCAGCACCCCCGGGGGGCCAAGGGCCAACGTCCTGACTTTC. Translating gives CASTPGGPRANVLTF. This chain joins TRBV28 and TRBJ2-6, with TRBD2 as a possible D gene (7 bases). Germline lookup yields CDR1 MDHEN and CDR2 SYDVKM. The V and J ends lost 7 bases and 5 bases respectively, with 15 bases between them. The CDR3 is made up of 15 amino acids.

The rearrangement joins TRBV2 to TRBJ2-1; 12 nucleotides line up with TRBD2. The germline gives CDR1 SNHLY, CDR2 FYNNEI. The junction had 4 bases not matched to a gene; V was cut back by 4 bases and J by 6 bases. The CDR3 sequence is 15 residues long. The DNA for the CDR3 is TGTGCCAGCAGTGCCCCTAGCGGGAGGGCCAATGAGCAGTTCTTC. This sequence encodes CASSAPSGRANEQFF.

The chain combines TRBV14 with TRBJ2-7; TRBD2 matches at 11 bases. This CDR3 has 15 residues. Trimming at V came to 4 bases and at J to 4 bases, leaving 6 bases not matched to a gene. Germline assignment: CDR1 SGHDN and CDR2 FVKESK. CDR3 amino acids: CASSLLTSGIYEQYF. CDR3 nucleotides: TGTGCCAGCAGCCTCTTGACTAGCGGGATTTACGAGCAGTACTTC.

This clone was seen only once. V is TRBV21-1 and J is TRBJ2-2; TRBD1, the table's D call, lacks a check against the DNA. TRBV21-1 counts as a pseudogene. CDR3 length equals 15 residues. The CDR3 protein is CASSKGKGTGGELFF. CDR3 in DNA: TGTGCCAGCAGCAAAGGGAAAGGGACAGGCGGGGAGCTGTTTTTT.

Comment on this clone: The same CDR3 arises from other DNA sequences in this sample as well. The chain links TRBV28 to TRBJ2-7; tentative D call: TRBD2 (5 bases). CDR3 length: 13 amino acids. V dropped 2 bases and J dropped 2 bases, with 7 bases sitting between them. Germline assignment: CDR1 MDHEN and CDR2 SYDVKM. The CDR3 DNA follows: TGTGCCAGCAGTTTAGCGGGCGCCTACGAGCAGTACTTC. This codes for CASSLAGAYEQYF.

A single count supports this clone. The rearrangement links TRBV4-1 to TRBJ2-3; possible D gene TRBD2, 5 bases. The CDR3 spans 16 residues. Deletions cut 0 bases from V and 2 bases from J, with 12 bases between. Germline loops: CDR1 MGHRA, CDR2 YSYEKL. This chain's CDR3 is CASSQDRQTITDTQYF. The CDR3 region has the DNA TGCGCCAGCAGCCAAGATCGTCAGACTATCACAGATACGCAGTATTTT.

The V call is TRBV7-8, the J call TRBJ2-1; 11 nucleotides align to TRBD2. Losses at the gene ends were 0 bases for V and 9 bases for J; bases not matched to a gene: 4. The CDR3 totals 15 residues. Germline V CDR1 and CDR2: SGHVS, FQNEAQ. The DNA of the CDR3 is TGTGCCAGCAGCTTAGCACTAGCGGGAGTCGGTGAGCAGTTCTTC. It specifies CASSLALAGVGEQFF.

The chain carries TRBV18 and TRBJ2-2; no definite D call. The germline V and J ends were trimmed by 5 bases and 3 bases, with 7 bases remaining between them. Per germline, CDR1 KGHSH and CDR2 LQKENI. This CDR3 contains 13 residues. As DNA, the CDR3 is TGTGCCAGCTCAGTGACTTACACCGGGGAGCTGTTTTTT. Amino acids: CASSVTYTGELFF.